This record looks at one TCR beta chain sequence and its context. The target antigen is unknown. Described time point: week 23, last vaccination. Vaccinated patients received 300 ug of mutant IDH1 20-mer peptide per dose, with topical imiquimod. The donors' diagnosis was new WHO grade 3 or 4 astrocytoma that was IDH1-mutant and ATRX-lost. The sample belongs to a study of a mutant IDH1 vaccine in newly diagnosed glioma. Study summary: Eight vaccinations went to patients in weeks 1, 3, 5, 7, 11, 15, 19, 23. Commencement of vaccination occurred 4-6 weeks following radiotherapy alone, or concurrently with temozolomide cycles.

Germline V CDR1 and CDR2: SEHNR, FQNEAQ (reference sequence). The V and J ends lost 7 bases and 2 bases, in that order; junction bases with no gene match: 16. The CDR3 sequence is 17 residues long. Findings of the study overall: Vaccine-induced immune responses were detected in about 93% of patients.

The protocol was immunoSEQ multiplex PCR, while the TCRdb copy is restricted to in-frame clones and leaves out a portion. The profile covers about 60,000 clones, with 84% appearing a single time and 10% to 15% taken by the ten largest. V gene TRBV7-9 combines with J gene TRBJ2-7, with 8 bases matching TRBD1. The sequencing used PBMCs, collected from a glioma patient whose treatment included an IDH1 peptide vaccine. The source of this sequence is a man aged 18 to 30 with glioma. The CDR3 DNA is TGTGCCAGCACCCCAGGGGGCGTCGGAACCTTTACCTACGAGCAGTACTTC. It specifies CASTPGGVGTFTYEQYF. Complete variable domain (other parts from reference TRBV7-9 and TRBJ2-7): DTGVSQNPRHKITKRGQNVTFRCDPISEHNRLYWYRQTLGQGPEFLTYFQNEAQLEKSRLLSDRFSAERPKGSFSTLEIQRTEQGDSAMYLCASTPGGVGTFTYEQYFGPGTRLTVT.